This TCR beta chain appears in the sequencing data of a study of blood T cells in healthy people across ages. About the study: Template switching caught about one barcoded beta molecule for each two T cells.

Alongside a J-beta primer mix, a sample-barcoded 5' primer served in a second PCR lasting roughly 7 to 11 cycles. Each cDNA molecule was tagged by a template-switch adaptor that had 12 random nucleotides. Using its own MiXCR run on the 5' RACE reads, TCRdb lists one record per CDR3 protein. The sample includes about a million distinct CDR3 sequences, 51% seen only once; the top ten take around a fifth. Donors were systemically healthy Caucasian individuals from Russia aged roughly 6 to 100 years. The germline V gene encodes CDR1 SGHRS and CDR2 YFSETQ. The CDR3 loop spans 16 amino acids. V lost 0 bases and J 12 bases, leaving 22 bases between the germline ends.

J is TRBJ2-1 and V is TRBV5-1; D possibly matches TRBD1 or TRBD2 (5 bases each). Source material: blood. This TCR came from a woman aged 55-75 years in good health. The CDR3 DNA sequence: TGCGCCAGCAGCTTGGCTCAGGCACCCGAGTCAGGGAGGCAGTTCTTC. It encodes CASSLAQAPESGRQFF.